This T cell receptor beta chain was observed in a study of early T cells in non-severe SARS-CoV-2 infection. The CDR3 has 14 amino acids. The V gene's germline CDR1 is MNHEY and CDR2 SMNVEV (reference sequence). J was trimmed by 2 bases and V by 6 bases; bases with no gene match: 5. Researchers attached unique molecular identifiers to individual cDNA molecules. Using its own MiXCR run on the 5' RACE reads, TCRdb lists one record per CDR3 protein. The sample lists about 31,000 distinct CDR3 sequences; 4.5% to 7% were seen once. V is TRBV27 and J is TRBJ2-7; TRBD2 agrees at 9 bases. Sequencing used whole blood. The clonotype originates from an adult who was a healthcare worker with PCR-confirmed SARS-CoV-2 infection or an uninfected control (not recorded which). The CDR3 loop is CASRASGAAYEQYF. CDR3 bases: TGTGCCAGCAGAGCTAGCGGGGCCGCCTACGAGCAGTACTTC.